One sample yielded the 25 T cell receptor beta chains listed below, sequenced in a study of identical twins. One entry per CDR3 protein, called by TCRdb with MiXCR from the 5' RACE reads. The sample has 270,000 or so distinct CDR3 sequences, 6.5% to 9.5% seen once. This sample also belongs to another study, concerning yellow fever vaccine responses in identical twins.

Sequencing was carried out using CD8+ T cells sorted from blood. These receptors came from a woman aged 18-35 years in good health.

This clonotype was seen only a few times. The rearrangement links TRBV7-3 to TRBJ2-3, with 11 bases matching TRBD2. This CDR3 region has 15 residues. The V gene's germline CDR1 is SGHTA and CDR2 FQGTGA. The ends lost 4 bases at V and 7 bases at J; junction bases unmatched: 7. CDR3 region: CASSSIAGGRHTQYF. CDR3 bases: TGTGCCAGCAGCTCTATAGCGGGGGGGCGACATACGCAGTATTTT.

The rearrangement uses TRBV28 and TRBJ2-3; the D call may be TRBD1 or TRBD2 (6 bases each). The CDR3 loop spans 16 amino acids. V shed 7 bases and J shed 6 bases, with 23 bases lying between them. Germline values: CDR1 MDHEN, CDR2 SYDVKM. CDR3 sequence reads: CASIVTGANSADTQYF. The DNA for the CDR3 is TGTGCCAGCATCGTCACGGGGGCGAATAGCGCGGATACGCAGTATTTT.

CDR3 sequence reads: CASSQEGRGSSSTDTQYF. CDR3 nucleotides: TGCGCCAGCAGCCAAGAGGGGCGGGGAAGTTCTAGCACAGATACGCAGTATTTT. V is TRBV4-1 and J is TRBJ2-3, with D perhaps TRBD2 (6 bases). Germline V CDR1 and CDR2: MGHRA, YSYEKL. CDR3 length: 18 residues. With 0 bases removed from V and 0 bases from J, the gap between germline ends came to 16 bases.

The J gene is TRBJ2-1, the V gene TRBV6-2 or TRBV6-3, with 7 bases aligning to TRBD1. The CDR3 length is 15 residues. Germline V gene sequence: CDR1 MNHEY, CDR2 SVGEGT. Trimming removed 7 bases from V and 7 bases from J; junction bases left unmatched: 13. The CDR3 DNA reads TGTGCCAGCAATTCCCTGCAGCAGGGGGTAAATGAGCAGTTCTTC. This gives the protein CASNSLQQGVNEQFF.

This sequence joins TRBV28 and TRBJ2-1; 7 nucleotides match TRBD2. The V gene end was trimmed by 3 bases and the J gene end by 4 bases; junction bases not matched to a gene: 3. This CDR3 is built from 14 residues. The germline V gene encodes CDR1 MDHEN and CDR2 SYDVKM. CDR3: CASSFLGGYNEQFF. The CDR3 coding sequence is TGTGCCAGCAGTTTCTTGGGGGGGTACAATGAGCAGTTCTTC.

There are a few counts of this clonotype. This chain connects TRBV10-3 to TRBJ2-1; no clear D. The CDR3 covers 13 residues. Germline V gene lookup returns CDR1 ENHRY and CDR2 SYGVKD. Trimming shortened V by 3 bases and J by 4 bases, and 7 bases separated the two germline ends. CDR3: CAISDTPYNEQFF. In DNA form, the CDR3 reads TGTGCCATCAGTGACACACCGTACAATGAGCAGTTCTTC.

This clonotype was seen many times. The chain employs TRBV7-9 and TRBJ2-7, with 7 bases matching TRBD1. The germline V gene encodes CDR1 SEHNR and CDR2 FQNEAQ (reference sequence). The CDR3 consists of 16 residues. The V segment lost 1 base and the J segment 0 bases; nucleotides outside the gene matches: 6. The CDR3 DNA sequence: TGTGCCAGCAGCTTAGGGACAGGAATGAGCTCCTACGAGCAGTACTTC. Its translation is CASSLGTGMSSYEQYF.

This clonotype has more than one count but fewer than ten. The rearrangement links TRBV5-1 to TRBJ1-1; TRBD1 aligns across 7 bases. V shed 0 bases, J shed 0 bases, and the junction held 5 bases outside the gene matches. This CDR3 is built from 16 residues. Germline V gene sequence: CDR1 SGHRS, CDR2 YFSETQ. In DNA form, the CDR3 reads TGCGCCAGCAGCTTGGACAGGGGCCGCCTGAACACTGAAGCTTTCTTT. It specifies CASSLDRGRLNTEAFF.

This clonotype appeared many times. J is TRBJ2-1 and V is TRBV29-1; perhaps TRBD1 as D (5 bases). V lost 1 base to trimming and J lost 8 bases, with 15 bases between them. Looked up from germline, CDR1 is SQVTM and CDR2 is ANQGSEA. CDR3 size: 14 residues. The CDR3 DNA is TGCAGCGTTGAAGGGCAGGGTAAGGCCTATGAGCAGTTCTTC. Amino acid sequence: CSVEGQGKAYEQFF.

CDR3 loop: CASSLQRGWEQYF. CDR3 nucleotides: TGTGCCAGCAGCCTTCAACGGGGGTGGGAGCAGTACTTC. The gene calls are TRBV14 and TRBJ2-7, with a weak D call TRBD2 (6 bases). There are 13 residues in the CDR3. The V and J ends lost 4 bases and 7 bases respectively, with 14 bases between them. Germline CDR1 SGHDN, CDR2 FVKESK.

CDR3 DNA: TGCAGTGTTCCGAGCTCTTGGGAGCGGGGCCAAGAGACCCAGTACTTC. It yields the protein CSVPSSWERGQETQYF. The rearrangement links TRBV20-1 to TRBJ2-5; 7 bases are a match to TRBD2. V trimming: 7 bases; J trimming: 1 base; junction bases outside the gene matches: 15. Germline lookup yields CDR1 DFQATT and CDR2 SNEGSKA (reference sequence). The CDR3 loop spans 16 amino acids.

This clonotype was counted at least ten times. The chain is built from TRBV29-1 and TRBJ2-7; TRBD1 agrees at 10 bases. The CDR3 length is 13 residues. Germline CDR1 SQVTM, CDR2 ANQGSEA. The CDR3 is CNPPGQGPRAQYF. CDR3 sequence (DNA): TGCAACCCTCCGGGACAGGGGCCCCGAGCTCAGTACTTC.

This clonotype was counted many times. This chain links TRBV20-1 with TRBJ2-2; TRBD2 agrees at 11 bases. V lost 1 base, J lost 3 bases, and 4 bases stayed unmatched. The CDR3 has 16 amino acids. Looked up from germline, CDR1 is DFQATT and CDR2 is SNEGSKA (reference sequence). Here the CDR3 reads CSARAGTSGDTGELFF. The CDR3 DNA is TGCAGTGCTAGAGCCGGGACTAGCGGAGACACCGGGGAGCTGTTTTTT.

Comment on this clonotype: Given a much more abundant clone one base away, this may be a read error. The chain links TRBV4-2 to TRBJ2-7; D unresolved. Trimming left V 4 bases short and J 0 bases short, with 13 bases between. CDR1 and CDR2 (germline): LGHNA, YNFKEQ. The CDR3 contains 15 residues. The CDR3 loop reads CASSLAARSSYEQYF. CDR3 bases: TGTGCCAGCAGCCTAGCAGCCCGTAGCTCCTACGAGCAGTACTTC.

In its sample, this clonotype was seen a few times. The CDR3 protein is CASTSSGASTDTQYF. DNA for the CDR3: TGTGCCAGCACTTCTAGCGGAGCTAGCACAGATACGCAGTATTTT. The chain is built from TRBV6-5 and TRBJ2-3, with 7 nucleotides matching TRBD2. This CDR3 has 15 amino acids. J was trimmed by 0 bases and V by 7 bases; bases with no gene match: 7. Per germline, CDR1 MNHEY and CDR2 SVGAGI.

There are a few counts of this clonotype. This sequence joins TRBV10-3 and TRBJ1-1, with a tentative D call TRBD1 (6 bases). This CDR3 comprises 16 residues. Germline V CDR1 and CDR2: ENHRY, SYGVKD. Trimming removed 8 bases at V and 3 bases at J, with 22 bases between. CDR3 loop: CAISVIGQGPYTEAFF. The CDR3 DNA reads TGTGCCATCTCAGTGATAGGGCAGGGGCCTTACACTGAAGCTTTCTTT.

This clonotype has just a few counts. The chain recombines TRBV7-3 with TRBJ2-7; TRBD1 agrees at 7 bases. Germline trimming cut 2 bases from V and 4 bases from J; bases unmatched to any gene: 5. Looked up from germline, CDR1 is SGHTA and CDR2 is FQGTGA. This CDR3 spans 14 amino acids. CDR3 coding DNA: TGTGCCAGCAGCTTAGGGCCGACAGGGTACGAGCAGTACTTC. This sequence encodes CASSLGPTGYEQYF.

This clonotype was picked up a small number of times. The V and J genes are TRBV5-1 and TRBJ1-5; D is perhaps TRBD1 (6 bases). The V gene lost 4 bases and the J gene lost 3 bases, with 11 bases spanning the gap. The CDR3 sequence is 14 residues long. Per germline, CDR1 SGHRS and CDR2 YFSETQ. In DNA form, the CDR3 reads TGCGCCAGCAGCCCGACAGGCCTCAATCAGCCCCAGCATTTT. This gives the protein CASSPTGLNQPQHF.

In its sample, this clonotype was seen a few times. The chain carries TRBV29-1 and TRBJ2-1; D is perhaps TRBD1 or TRBD2 (5 bases each). Per germline, CDR1 SQVTM and CDR2 ANQGSEA. Deletions cut 3 bases from V and 0 bases from J, with 9 bases between. The CDR3 spans 14 residues. The CDR3: CSVEGGGSYNEQFF. The DNA of the CDR3 is TGCAGCGTTGAGGGTGGGGGCTCCTACAATGAGCAGTTCTTC.

The chain combines TRBV10-3 with TRBJ2-3; D is undetermined. CDR1 is ENHRY and CDR2 is SYGVKD in the germline V gene. The length of the CDR3 is 14 residues. V dropped 10 bases and J dropped 4 bases, with 18 bases sitting between them. This chain's CDR3 is CATTGAGGSDTQYF. CDR3 in DNA: TGTGCCACTACCGGCGCTGGCGGCTCAGATACGCAGTATTTT.

This clonotype was detected a few times. The rearrangement joins TRBV29-1 to TRBJ1-1; TRBD1 aligns across 8 bases. CDR1 and CDR2 (germline): SQVTM, ANQGSEA. This CDR3 comprises 14 residues. The junction had 6 bases not matched to a gene; V was cut back by 6 bases and J by 0 bases. CDR3 region: CSVVAGGMNTEAFF. In DNA form, the CDR3 reads TGCAGCGTCGTAGCAGGGGGCATGAACACTGAAGCTTTCTTT.

The chain uses TRBV4-1 and TRBJ2-1, with 9 bases lining up with TRBD2. From germline, CDR1 is MGHRA and CDR2 YSYEKL. This CDR3 is 16 amino acids long. After removal of 1 base from V and 5 bases from J, the junction contained 6 bases not matched to a gene. The CDR3 here is CASSQVLAGGDNEQFF. DNA for the CDR3: TGCGCCAGCAGCCAAGTTCTCGCGGGAGGGGACAATGAGCAGTTCTTC.

This clonotype was detected many times. This chain connects TRBV7-9 to TRBJ1-6; D is ambiguous. This CDR3 comprises 13 residues. Germline lookup yields CDR1 SEHNR and CDR2 FQNEAQ (reference sequence). V was clipped by 5 bases and J by 8 bases, with 10 bases between them. CDR3 nucleotides: TGTGCCAGCAGCCGGCAAGGTGATTCACCCCTCCACTTT. Translating it yields CASSRQGDSPLHF.

The genes are TRBV5-6 and TRBJ2-1, with D perhaps matching TRBD1 (8 bases). CDR3 length: 18 amino acids. The germline gives CDR1 SGHDT, CDR2 YYEEEE. The V end lost 3 bases, the J end lost 10 bases, and 29 bases lay between the germline ends. The CDR3 is CASSSGQAAKGEGDEQFF. The CDR3 DNA sequence: TGTGCCAGCAGCTCGGGACAGGCGGCAAAGGGGGAGGGTGACGAGCAGTTCTTC.

This chain connects TRBV28 to TRBJ2-7; TRBD2 is a possible D gene (6 bases). Germline assignment: CDR1 MDHEN and CDR2 SYDVKM. V was clipped by 6 bases and J by 6 bases, with 15 bases between them. The CDR3 runs to 13 residues. The CDR3 nucleotides are TGTGCCAGCAGACCCTTATGGGGGGTCGAGCAGTACTTC. This codes for CASRPLWGVEQYF. The full variable domain, in which reference TRBV28 and TRBJ2-7 provide the parts outside the CDR3, is DVKVTQSSRYLVKRTGEKVFLECVQDMDHENMFWYRQDPGLGLRLIYFSYDVKMKEKGDIPEGYSVSREKKERFSLILESASTNQTSMYLCASRPLWGVEQYFGPGTRLTVT.